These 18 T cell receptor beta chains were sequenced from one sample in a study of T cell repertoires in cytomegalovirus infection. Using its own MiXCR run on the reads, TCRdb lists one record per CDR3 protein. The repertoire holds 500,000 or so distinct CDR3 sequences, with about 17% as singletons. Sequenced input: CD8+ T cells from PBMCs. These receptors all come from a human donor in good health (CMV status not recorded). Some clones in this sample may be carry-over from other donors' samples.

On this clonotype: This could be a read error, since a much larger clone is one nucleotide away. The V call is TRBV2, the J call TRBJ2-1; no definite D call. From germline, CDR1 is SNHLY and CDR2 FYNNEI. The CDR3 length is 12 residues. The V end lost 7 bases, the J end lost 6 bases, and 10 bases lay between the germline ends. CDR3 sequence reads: CASNNSANEQFF. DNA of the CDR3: TGTGCCAGCAACAACAGCGCCAATGAGCAGTTCTTC.

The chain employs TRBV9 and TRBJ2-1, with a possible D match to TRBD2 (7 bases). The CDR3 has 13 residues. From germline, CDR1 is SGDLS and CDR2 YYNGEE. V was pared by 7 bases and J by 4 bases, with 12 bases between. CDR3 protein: CASGGAGYNEQFF. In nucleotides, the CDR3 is TGTGCCAGCGGGGGGGCAGGGTACAATGAGCAGTTCTTC. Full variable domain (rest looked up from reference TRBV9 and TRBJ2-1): DSGVTQTPKHLITATGQRVTLRCSPRSGDLSVYWYQQSLDQGLQFLIQYYNGEERAKGNILERFSAQQFPDLHSELNLSSLELGDSALYFCASGGAGYNEQFFGPGTRLTVL.

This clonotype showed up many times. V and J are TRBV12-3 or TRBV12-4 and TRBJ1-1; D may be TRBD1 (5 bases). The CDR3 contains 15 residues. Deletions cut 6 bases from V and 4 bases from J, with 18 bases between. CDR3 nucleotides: TGTGCCAGCAGCCATGGGACCTTCGGGGGCACTGAAGCTTTCTTT. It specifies CASSHGTFGGTEAFF.

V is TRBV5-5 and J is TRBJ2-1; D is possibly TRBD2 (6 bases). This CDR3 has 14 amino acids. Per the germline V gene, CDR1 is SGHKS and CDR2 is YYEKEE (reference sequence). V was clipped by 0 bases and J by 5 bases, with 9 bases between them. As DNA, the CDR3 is TGTGCCAGCAGCTTGGTGCGGGGAAACAATGAGCAGTTCTTC. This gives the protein CASSLVRGNNEQFF.

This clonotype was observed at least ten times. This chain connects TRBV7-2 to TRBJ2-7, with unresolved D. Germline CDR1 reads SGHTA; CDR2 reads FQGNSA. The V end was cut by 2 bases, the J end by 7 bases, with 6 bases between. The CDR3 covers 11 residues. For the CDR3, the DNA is TGTGCCAGCAGCTTATCTTTTGAGCAGTACTTC. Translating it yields CASSLSFEQYF.

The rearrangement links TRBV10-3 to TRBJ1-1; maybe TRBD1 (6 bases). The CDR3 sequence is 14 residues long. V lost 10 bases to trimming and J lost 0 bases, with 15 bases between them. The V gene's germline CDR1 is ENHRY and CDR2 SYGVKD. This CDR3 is CASTGTEMNTEAFF. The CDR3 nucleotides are TGTGCCAGCACAGGGACGGAAATGAACACTGAAGCTTTCTTT.

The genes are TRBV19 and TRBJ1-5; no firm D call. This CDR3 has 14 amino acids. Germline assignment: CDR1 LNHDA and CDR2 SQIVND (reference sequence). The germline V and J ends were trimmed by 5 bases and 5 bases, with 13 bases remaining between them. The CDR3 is CASSEGYLHQPQHF. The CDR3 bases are TGTGCCAGTAGTGAAGGGTATCTACATCAGCCCCAGCATTTT.

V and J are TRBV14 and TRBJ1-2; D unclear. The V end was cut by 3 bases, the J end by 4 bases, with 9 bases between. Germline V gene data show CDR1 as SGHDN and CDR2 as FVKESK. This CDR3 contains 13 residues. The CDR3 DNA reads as TGTGCCAGCAGCCACGAACAGTCCTATGGCTACACCTTC. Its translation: CASSHEQSYGYTF.

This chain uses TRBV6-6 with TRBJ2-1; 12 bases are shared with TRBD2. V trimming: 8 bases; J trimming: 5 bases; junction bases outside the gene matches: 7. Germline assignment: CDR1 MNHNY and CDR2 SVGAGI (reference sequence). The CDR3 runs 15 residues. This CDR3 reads CASFDRTSGNNEQFF. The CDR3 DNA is TGTGCCAGCTTTGACAGGACTAGCGGGAACAATGAGCAGTTCTTC.

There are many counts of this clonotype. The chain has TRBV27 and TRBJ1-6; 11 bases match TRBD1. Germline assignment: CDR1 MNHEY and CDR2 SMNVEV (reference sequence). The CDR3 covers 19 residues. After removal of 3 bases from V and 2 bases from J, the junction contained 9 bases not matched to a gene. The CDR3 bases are TGTGCCAGCAGTTTTCTATCCTCGGGACAGGGGGCCTATAATTCACCCCTCCACTTT. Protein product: CASSFLSSGQGAYNSPLHF.

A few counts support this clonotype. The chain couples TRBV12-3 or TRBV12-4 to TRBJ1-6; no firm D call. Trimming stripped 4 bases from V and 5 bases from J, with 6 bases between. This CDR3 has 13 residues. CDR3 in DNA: TGTGCCAGCAGTTGGGCGGATAATTCACCCCTCCACTTT. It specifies CASSWADNSPLHF.

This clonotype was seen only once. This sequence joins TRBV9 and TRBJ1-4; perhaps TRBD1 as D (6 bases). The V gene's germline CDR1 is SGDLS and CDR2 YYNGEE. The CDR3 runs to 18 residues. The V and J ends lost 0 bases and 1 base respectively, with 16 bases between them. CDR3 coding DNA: TGTGCCAGCAGCGTAGACCCAGGGGTACTACAAACTAATGAAAAACTGTTTTTT. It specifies CASSVDPGVLQTNEKLFF.

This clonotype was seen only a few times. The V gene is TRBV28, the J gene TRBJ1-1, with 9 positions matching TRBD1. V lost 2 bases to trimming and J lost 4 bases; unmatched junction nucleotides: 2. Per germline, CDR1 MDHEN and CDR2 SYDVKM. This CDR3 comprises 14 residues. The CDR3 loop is CASSLRDRVTEAFF. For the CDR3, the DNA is TGTGCCAGCAGTTTAAGGGACAGGGTCACTGAAGCTTTCTTT.

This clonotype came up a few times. CDR3 protein: CASSLSIADQGLLYGYTF. CDR3 bases: TGTGCCAGCAGTTTATCGATAGCTGACCAAGGCCTCCTCTATGGCTACACCTTC. J is TRBJ1-2 and V is TRBV27; no firm D call. V was cut by 0 bases and J by 4 bases, with 21 bases left in between. The CDR3 is 18 residues long. Germline V lookup: CDR1 MNHEY, CDR2 SMNVEV (reference sequence).

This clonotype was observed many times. The CDR3 DNA reads TGTGCCAGCAGTTCCAGGGGGCTGCTCTATGGCTACACCTTC. Protein sequence: CASSSRGLLYGYTF. This rearrangement joins TRBV27 to TRBJ1-2; 8 nucleotides match TRBD1. Per germline, CDR1 MNHEY and CDR2 SMNVEV (reference sequence). J gave up 4 bases and V 4 bases, and 5 bases lay outside the gene matches. This CDR3 region has 14 residues.

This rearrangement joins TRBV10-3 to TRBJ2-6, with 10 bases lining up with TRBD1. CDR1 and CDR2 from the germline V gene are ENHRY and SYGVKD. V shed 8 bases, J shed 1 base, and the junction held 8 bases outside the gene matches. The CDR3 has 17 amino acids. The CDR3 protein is CAIPGTGAQSGANVLTF. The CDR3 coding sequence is TGTGCCATCCCCGGGACAGGGGCCCAATCTGGGGCCAACGTCCTGACTTTC.

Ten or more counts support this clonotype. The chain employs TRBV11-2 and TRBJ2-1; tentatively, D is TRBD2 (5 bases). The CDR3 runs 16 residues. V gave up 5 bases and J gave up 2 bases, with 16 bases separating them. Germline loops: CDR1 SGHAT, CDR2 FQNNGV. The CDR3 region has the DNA TGTGCCAGCAGCACCGCCGGAGGACCTGCCTACAATGAGCAGTTCTTC. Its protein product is CASSTAGGPAYNEQFF. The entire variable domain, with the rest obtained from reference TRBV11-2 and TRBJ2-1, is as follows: EAGVAQSPRYKIIEKRQSVAFWCNPISGHATLYWYQQILGQGPKLLIQFQNNGVVDDSQLPKDRFSAERLKGVDSTLKIQPAKLEDSAVYLCASSTAGGPAYNEQFFGPGTRLTVL.

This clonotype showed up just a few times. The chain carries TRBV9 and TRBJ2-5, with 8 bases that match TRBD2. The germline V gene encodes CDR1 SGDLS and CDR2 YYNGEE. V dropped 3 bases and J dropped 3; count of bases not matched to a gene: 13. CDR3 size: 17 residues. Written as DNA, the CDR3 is TGTGCCAGCAGCGCGGGGGGGAGCGGGAAAAGGGAAGAGACCCAGTACTTC. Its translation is CASSAGGSGKREETQYF.